This passage covers 28 T cell receptor beta chains from one sample sequenced in a study of control samples from healthy donors and cancer patients. Sequencing used immunoSEQ multiplex PCR; TCRdb keeps in-frame clones, though not all of them. Found here are around 120,000 clones, 70% to 90% of them singletons; the top ten hold less than 3.5%. The sample comprised blood. All receptors come from a man aged 35 to 55 in good health.

This chain joins TRBV7-9 and TRBJ1-1; D may be TRBD1 (5 bases). CDR1 and CDR2 (germline): SEHNR, FQNEAQ (reference sequence). Trimming took 5 bases from V and 4 from J, leaving 11 bases between them. CDR3 length equals 13 residues. The CDR3 spells CASSMGGATEAFF. Here the CDR3 DNA reads TGTGCCAGCAGCATGGGGGGAGCCACTGAAGCTTTCTTT. The whole variable domain, remainder taken from reference TRBV7-9 and TRBJ1-1, is DTGVSQNPRHKITKRGQNVTFRCDPISEHNRLYWYRQTLGQGPEFLTYFQNEAQLEKSRLLSDRFSAERPKGSFSTLEIQRTEQGDSAMYLCASSMGGATEAFFGQGTRLTVV.

The genes are TRBV5-1 and TRBJ2-3; TRBD1 might be the D (6 bases). Germline CDR1 reads SGHRS; CDR2 reads YFSETQ. V was trimmed by 7 bases and J by 2 bases, leaving 14 bases between them. The CDR3 is 14 amino acids. CDR3 coding DNA: TGCGCCAGCGTCCAGGGACAATACACAGATACGCAGTATTTT. Protein sequence: CASVQGQYTDTQYF.

The chain links TRBV4-2 to TRBJ1-6; TRBD1 matches at 7 bases. The germline gives CDR1 LGHNA, CDR2 YNFKEQ. V lost 0 bases to trimming and J lost 9 bases; unmatched junction nucleotides: 8. The CDR3 runs to 16 residues. CDR3 nucleotide sequence: TGTGCCAGCAGCCAAGAAGGGGGCAGGGTTGCTTCACCCCTCCACTTT. Amino acid sequence: CASSQEGGRVASPLHF.

V gene TRBV27 combines with J gene TRBJ2-7; TRBD2 matches 7 bases. Germline V gene sequence: CDR1 MNHEY, CDR2 SMNVEV (reference sequence). There are 13 residues in the CDR3. The junction had 6 bases not matched to a gene; V was cut back by 3 bases and J by 7 bases. The CDR3 protein is CASSFGGVREQYF. DNA of the CDR3: TGTGCCAGCAGTTTTGGGGGGGTGAGGGAGCAGTACTTC.

On this clone itself: Just one base apart from a much larger clone, this may be a read error. The sample carries other DNA sequences with the same CDR3. The chain links TRBV7-8 to TRBJ1-1, with 10 nucleotides matching TRBD1. Germline V gene lookup returns CDR1 SGHVS and CDR2 FQNEAQ. This CDR3 contains 13 residues. CDR3 in DNA: TGTGCCAGTAGCTGGGGGACAGGGGCTGAAGCTTTCTTT. Amino acid sequence: CASSWGTGAEAFF.

This chain joins TRBV7-3 and TRBJ2-5, with D possibly being TRBD1 (5 bases). CDR3 length: 16 amino acids. Germline CDR1 reads SGHTA; CDR2 reads FQGTGA. The germline V and J ends were trimmed by 5 bases and 5 bases, with 21 bases remaining between them. CDR3: CASSPRAQGPSETQYF. The CDR3 DNA follows: TGTGCCAGCAGCCCCAGGGCGCAGGGCCCTAGTGAGACCCAGTACTTC.

This clone is a singleton in its sample. J is TRBJ2-7 and V is TRBV3-1 (or the pseudogene TRBV3-2), with 7 bases aligning to TRBD1. Trimming at V came to 7 bases and at J to 4 bases, leaving 13 bases not matched to a gene. This CDR3 contains 15 residues. Germline lookup yields CDR1 LGHDT and CDR2 YNNKEL (reference sequence). The CDR3 here is CASTPSPGQLYEQYF. The CDR3 DNA reads as TGTGCCAGCACCCCCTCGCCGGGACAGCTGTACGAGCAGTACTTC.

With respect to this clone: Other DNA sequences in this sample translate to the same CDR3. This chain joins TRBV10-3 and TRBJ2-7; D possibly corresponds to TRBD2 (7 bases). The CDR3 consists of 13 residues. From germline, CDR1 is ENHRY and CDR2 SYGVKD. V lost 11 bases to trimming and J lost 2 bases, with 16 bases between them. CDR3: CAVGGGGPYEQYF. In DNA, the CDR3 is TGTGCCGTGGGGGGGGGCGGGCCCTACGAGCAGTACTTC.

The chain uses TRBV27 and TRBJ2-3; D may be TRBD1 (5 bases). Trimming removed 4 bases from V and 4 bases from J, with 15 bases in between. Germline CDR1 is MNHEY and CDR2 is SMNVEV (reference sequence). The CDR3 is 15 residues long. This CDR3 is CASSSDSRPSDTQYF. For the CDR3, the DNA is TGTGCCAGCAGTTCCGACAGTCGTCCTTCAGATACGCAGTATTTT.

This clone has just one count. J is TRBJ2-3 and V is TRBV5-1; D remains unclear. Trimming removed 0 bases at V and 0 bases at J, with 11 bases between. This CDR3 is built from 16 residues. In germline, CDR1 is SGHRS, CDR2 YFSETQ. In DNA form, the CDR3 reads TGCGCCAGCAGCTTGGTGGCGGATCCTAGCACAGATACGCAGTATTTT. Its translation is CASSLVADPSTDTQYF.

The chain uses TRBV5-3 and TRBJ1-4; weak D call: TRBD1 (6 bases). TRBV5-3 is given ORF status, its function remaining uncertain. Trimming stripped 0 bases from V and 10 bases from J, with 22 bases between. The CDR3 has 17 amino acids. CDR3 residues: CARSLVPGVLGRRKLFF. The CDR3 region has the DNA TGTGCCAGAAGCTTGGTCCCAGGGGTACTTGGGAGACGAAAACTGTTTTTT.

The chain employs TRBV5-1 and TRBJ2-7; D is undetermined. This CDR3 comprises 14 residues. Germline assignment: CDR1 SGHRS and CDR2 YFSETQ. V was pared by 0 bases and J by 0 bases, with 7 bases between. The DNA for the CDR3 is TGCGCCAGCAGCTTGGACGTAACCTCCTACGAGCAGTACTTC. It translates to CASSLDVTSYEQYF.

There are a few counts of this clone. The chain joins TRBV7-2 to TRBJ1-5; the D gene is possibly TRBD1 (6 bases). Between the trimmed V and J ends, which lost 4 bases and 11 bases, there was a span of 15 bases. Germline CDR1 is SGHTA and CDR2 is FQGNSA. CDR3 length: 13 residues. CDR3 DNA sequence: TGTGCCAGCAGCTCGAACAGGGACCGCACCCAGCATTTT. It yields the protein CASSSNRDRTQHF.

The J gene is TRBJ1-4, the V gene TRBV24-1, with a possible D match to TRBD1 (6 bases). Looked up from germline, CDR1 is KGHDR and CDR2 is SFDVKD. The CDR3 is made up of 17 amino acids. V was trimmed by 0 bases and J by 3 bases, leaving 13 bases between them. The DNA of the CDR3 is TGTGCCACCAGTGATTTGCCACAGGGTGGGTCTAATGAAAAACTGTTTTTT. This translates into CATSDLPQGGSNEKLFF.

Only a few counts were recorded for this clone. CDR3 nucleotide sequence: TGTGCCAGCAGTTTGAAGGGGGGGGCGGGATACAATGAGCAGTTCTTC. It encodes CASSLKGGAGYNEQFF. The chain uses TRBV6-5 and TRBJ2-1, with a tentative D call TRBD2 (7 bases). This CDR3 contains 16 residues. The germline CDR1 and CDR2 sequences are MNHEY and SVGAGI. Trimming took 4 bases from V and 4 from J, leaving 17 bases between them.

This clone has a single count. The chain employs TRBV3-1 (or the pseudogene TRBV3-2) and TRBJ2-4; D may match TRBD1 or TRBD2 (5 bases each). In germline, CDR1 is LGHDT, CDR2 YNNKEL (reference sequence). With 3 bases removed from V and 5 bases from J, the gap between germline ends came to 14 bases. The CDR3 contains 15 residues. The chain's CDR3 is CASSHETRGQNIQYF. CDR3 DNA sequence: TGTGCCAGCAGCCACGAAACTCGGGGCCAAAACATTCAGTACTTC.

The gene calls are TRBV24-1 and TRBJ2-3; 7 bases fit TRBD1. After removal of 3 bases from V and 4 bases from J, the junction contained 3 bases not matched to a gene. The CDR3 sequence is 14 residues long. Looked up from germline, CDR1 is KGHDR and CDR2 is SFDVKD. CDR3 in DNA: TGTGCCACCAGTGATCGGACAGGATCAGATACGCAGTATTTT. Amino acids: CATSDRTGSDTQYF.

The rearrangement links TRBV11-3 to TRBJ1-1; a weak D match, TRBD1 (6 bases). Germline CDR1 SGHNT, CDR2 YENEEA. V lost 6 bases, J lost 1 base, and 12 bases lay in between. CDR3 length: 14 residues. CDR3 in DNA: TGTGCCAGCAGTTCTCGGACAGAGAACACTGAAGCTTTCTTT. It encodes CASSSRTENTEAFF.

The chain is built from TRBV2 and TRBJ2-7; 9 nucleotides agree with TRBD2. The length of the CDR3 is 14 residues. Germline trimming cut 7 bases from V and 6 bases from J; bases unmatched to any gene: 10. Germline assignment: CDR1 SNHLY and CDR2 FYNNEI. This CDR3 reads CASTPGRGGSEQYF. The CDR3 coding sequence is TGTGCCAGCACCCCTGGGCGGGGGGGCTCCGAGCAGTACTTC. The full variable domain, rest sourced from reference TRBV2 and TRBJ2-7, is EPEVTQTPSHQVTQMGQEVILRCVPISNHLYFYWYRQILGQKVEFLVSFYNNEISEKSEIFDDQFSVERPDGSNFTLKIRSTKLEDSAMYFCASTPGRGGSEQYFGPGTRLTVT.

This chain uses TRBV19 with TRBJ2-1; no clear D gene. Per germline, CDR1 LNHDA and CDR2 SQIVND (reference sequence). The CDR3 extends over 10 amino acids. V lost 10 bases to trimming and J lost 10 bases, with 11 bases between them. CDR3 DNA sequence: TGTGCCACTATGGACGCCGAGCAGTTCTTC. Encoded protein: CATMDAEQFF.

CDR3: CASSVGNTIYF. CDR3 DNA sequence: TGTGCCAGCAGCGTAGGGAACACCATATATTTT. The gene calls are TRBV3-1 (or the pseudogene TRBV3-2) and TRBJ1-3; D not certain. The V end was cut by 5 bases, the J end by 7 bases, with 6 bases between. The CDR3 sequence is 11 residues long. The germline gives CDR1 LGHDT, CDR2 YNNKEL (reference sequence).

This chain links TRBV24-1 with TRBJ2-1; D perhaps matches TRBD1 (6 bases). Germline assignment: CDR1 KGHDR and CDR2 SFDVKD. This CDR3 comprises 13 residues. V gave up 7 bases and J gave up 5 bases, with 11 bases separating them. CDR3 bases: TGTGCCACCAGAGGACAGTTGGACAATGAGCAGTTCTTC. Amino acid sequence: CATRGQLDNEQFF.

The rearrangement joins TRBV19 to TRBJ1-1; unclear D gene. Looked up from germline, CDR1 is LNHDA and CDR2 is SQIVND (reference sequence). The CDR3 is 14 residues long. V lost 1 base to trimming and J lost 5 bases, with 11 bases between them. CDR3 in amino acids: CASSIVSDGTEAFF. CDR3 nucleotide sequence: TGTGCCAGTAGTATAGTTTCCGACGGGACTGAAGCTTTCTTT.

This clone has just one count. The gene calls are TRBV4-1 and TRBJ1-1; D perhaps matches TRBD1 (6 bases). Per the germline V gene, CDR1 is MGHRA and CDR2 is YSYEKL. Trimming cost V 4 bases and J 0 bases, with 15 bases left between them. The CDR3 runs to 16 residues. The CDR3 nucleotides read TGCGCCAGCAGCCCGGGGAGGGGGGGGATGAACACTGAAGCTTTCTTT. This codes for CASSPGRGGMNTEAFF.

The rearrangement joins TRBV5-5 to TRBJ2-2; 7 bases are shared with TRBD1. Per germline, CDR1 SGHKS and CDR2 YYEKEE (reference sequence). This CDR3 contains 15 residues. Unmatched junction bases numbered 0, after V lost 0 bases and J lost 1 base. The CDR3 region is CASSLGQGNTGELFF. DNA of the CDR3: TGTGCCAGCAGCTTGGGACAGGGGAACACCGGGGAGCTGTTTTTT.

The rearrangement links TRBV11-2 to TRBJ2-7; 8 positions agree with TRBD1. Trimming removed 0 bases from V and 5 bases from J; junction bases left unmatched: 6. Germline V gene sequence: CDR1 SGHAT, CDR2 FQNNGV. The CDR3 runs to 15 residues. The DNA for the CDR3 is TGTGCCAGCAGCTTAGATCAGGGGGCGCACCACGAGCAGTACTTC. This sequence encodes CASSLDQGAHHEQYF.

The chain joins TRBV5-8 to TRBJ1-1, with D tentatively TRBD1 (5 bases). The V end was cut by 5 bases, the J end by 4 bases, with 9 bases between. The CDR3 sequence is 12 residues long. Per germline, CDR1 SGHTS and CDR2 YDEGEE. The CDR3 DNA follows: TGTGCCAGCAGAGGGGTAGGCACTGAAGCTTTCTTT. This codes for CASRGVGTEAFF.

The sample holds a few counts of this clone. The rearrangement uses TRBV5-1 and TRBJ1-5; possibly TRBD1 for D (6 bases). Germline V lookup: CDR1 SGHRS, CDR2 YFSETQ. The V and J ends lost 0 bases and 11 bases respectively, with 12 bases between them. The CDR3 spans 13 residues. This CDR3 is CASSLETGTAQHF. The CDR3 DNA reads as TGCGCCAGCAGCTTGGAGACAGGCACAGCCCAGCATTTT.